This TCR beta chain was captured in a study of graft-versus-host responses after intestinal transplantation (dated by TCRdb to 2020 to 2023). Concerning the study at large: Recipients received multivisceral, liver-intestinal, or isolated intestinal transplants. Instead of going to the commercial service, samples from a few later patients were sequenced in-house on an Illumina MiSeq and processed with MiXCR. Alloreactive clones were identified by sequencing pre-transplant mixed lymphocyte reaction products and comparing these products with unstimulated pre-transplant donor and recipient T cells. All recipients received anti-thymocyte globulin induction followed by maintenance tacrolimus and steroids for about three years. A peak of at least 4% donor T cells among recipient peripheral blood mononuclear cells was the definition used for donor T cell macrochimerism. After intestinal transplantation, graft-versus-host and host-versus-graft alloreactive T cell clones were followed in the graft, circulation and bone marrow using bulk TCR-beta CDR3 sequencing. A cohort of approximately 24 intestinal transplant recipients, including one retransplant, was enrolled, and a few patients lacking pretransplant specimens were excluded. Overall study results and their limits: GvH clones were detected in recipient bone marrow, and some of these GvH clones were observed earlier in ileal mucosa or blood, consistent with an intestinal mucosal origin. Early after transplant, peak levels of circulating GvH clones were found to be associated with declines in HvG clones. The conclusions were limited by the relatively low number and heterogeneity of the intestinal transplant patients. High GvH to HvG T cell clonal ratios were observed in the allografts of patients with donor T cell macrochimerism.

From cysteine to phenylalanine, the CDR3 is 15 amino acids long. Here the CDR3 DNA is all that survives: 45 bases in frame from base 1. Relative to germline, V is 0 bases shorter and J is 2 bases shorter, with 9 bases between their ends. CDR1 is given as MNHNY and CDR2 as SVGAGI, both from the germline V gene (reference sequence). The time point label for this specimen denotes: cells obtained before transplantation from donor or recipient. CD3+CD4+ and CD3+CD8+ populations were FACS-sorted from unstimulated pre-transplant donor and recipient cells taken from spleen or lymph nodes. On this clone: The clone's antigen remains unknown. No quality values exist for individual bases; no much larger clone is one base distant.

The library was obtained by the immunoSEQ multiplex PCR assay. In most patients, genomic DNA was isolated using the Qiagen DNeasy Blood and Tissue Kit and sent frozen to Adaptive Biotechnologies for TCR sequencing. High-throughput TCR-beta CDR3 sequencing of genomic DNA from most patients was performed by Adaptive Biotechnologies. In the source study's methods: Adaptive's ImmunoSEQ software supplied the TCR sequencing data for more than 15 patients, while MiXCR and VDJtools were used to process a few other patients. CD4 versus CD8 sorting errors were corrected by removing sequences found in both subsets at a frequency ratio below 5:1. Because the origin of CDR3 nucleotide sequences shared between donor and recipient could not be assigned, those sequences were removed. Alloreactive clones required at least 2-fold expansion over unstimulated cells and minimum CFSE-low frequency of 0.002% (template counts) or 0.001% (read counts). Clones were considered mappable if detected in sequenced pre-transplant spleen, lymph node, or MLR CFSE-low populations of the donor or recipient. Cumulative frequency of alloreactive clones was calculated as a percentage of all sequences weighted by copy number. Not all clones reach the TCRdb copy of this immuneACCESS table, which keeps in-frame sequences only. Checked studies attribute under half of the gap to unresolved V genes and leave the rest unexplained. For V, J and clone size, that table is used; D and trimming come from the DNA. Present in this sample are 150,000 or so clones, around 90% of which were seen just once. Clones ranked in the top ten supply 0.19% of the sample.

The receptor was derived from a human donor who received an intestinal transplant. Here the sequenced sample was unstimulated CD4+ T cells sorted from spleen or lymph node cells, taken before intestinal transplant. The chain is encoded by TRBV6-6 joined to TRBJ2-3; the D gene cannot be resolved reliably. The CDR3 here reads CASSYSDGATDTQYF. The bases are TGTGCCAGCAGTTACTCCGACGGAGCCACAGATACGCAGTATTTT.